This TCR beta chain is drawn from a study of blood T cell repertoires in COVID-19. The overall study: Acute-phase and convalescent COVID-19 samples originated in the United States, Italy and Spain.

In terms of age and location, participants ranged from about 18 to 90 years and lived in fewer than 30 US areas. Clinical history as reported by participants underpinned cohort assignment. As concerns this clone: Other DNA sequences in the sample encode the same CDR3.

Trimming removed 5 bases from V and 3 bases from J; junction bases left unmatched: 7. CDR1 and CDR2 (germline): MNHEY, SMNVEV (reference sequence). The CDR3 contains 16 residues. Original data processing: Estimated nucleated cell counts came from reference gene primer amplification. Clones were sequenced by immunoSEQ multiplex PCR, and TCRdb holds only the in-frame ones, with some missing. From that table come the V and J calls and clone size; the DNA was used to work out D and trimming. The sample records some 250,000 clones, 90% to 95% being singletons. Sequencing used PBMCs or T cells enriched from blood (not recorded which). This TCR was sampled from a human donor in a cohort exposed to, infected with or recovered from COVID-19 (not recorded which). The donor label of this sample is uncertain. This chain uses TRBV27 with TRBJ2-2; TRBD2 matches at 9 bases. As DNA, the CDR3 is TGTGCCAGCAGTCCACTTGCGGGGGGGCACACCGGGGAGCTGTTTTTT. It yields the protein CASSPLAGGHTGELFF.